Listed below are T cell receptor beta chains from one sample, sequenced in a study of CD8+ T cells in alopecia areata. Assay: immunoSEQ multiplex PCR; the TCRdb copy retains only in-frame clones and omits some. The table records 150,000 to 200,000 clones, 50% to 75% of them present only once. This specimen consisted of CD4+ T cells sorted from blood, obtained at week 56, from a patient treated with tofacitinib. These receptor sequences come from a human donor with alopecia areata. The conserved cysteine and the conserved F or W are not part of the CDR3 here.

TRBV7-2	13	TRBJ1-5	ASSSDSVFKQPQH
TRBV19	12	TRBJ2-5	ASSLTGGRETQY
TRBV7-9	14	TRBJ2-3	ASSFTAGGGPDTQY
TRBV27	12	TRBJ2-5	ASSLGTSGGALY
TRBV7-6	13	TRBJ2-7	ASSPLAGGNYEQY
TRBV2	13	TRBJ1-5	ASSWDSYSNQPQH
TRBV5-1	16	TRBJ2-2	ASEFVDSGGPSTGELF
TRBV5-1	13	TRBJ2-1	ASSLDSRGYNEQF
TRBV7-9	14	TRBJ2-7	ASSSLRAGTDYEQY
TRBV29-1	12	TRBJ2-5	SVVQSTGQETQY
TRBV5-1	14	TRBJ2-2	ASSLMPQKDTGELF
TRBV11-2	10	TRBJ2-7	ASSLGAYEQY
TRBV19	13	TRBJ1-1	ASSQGSWTNTEAF
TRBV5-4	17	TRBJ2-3	ASSLGLYTSGGNTDTQY
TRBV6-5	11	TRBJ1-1	ASSQKPGPVAF
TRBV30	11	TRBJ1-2	ASGQAANYGYT